One sample yielded the 27 T cell receptor beta chains listed below, sequenced in a study of vaccination effects on CD4 cells after COVID-19. TCRdb keeps only in-frame clones here, not all; method: immunoSEQ multiplex PCR. The sample lists roughly 31,000 clones, about 70% occurring once. These receptors have no identified antigens. The culture ran for about 11 days, and then CD4+ T cells were isolated. The specimen comprised CD4+ T cells from PBMCs cultured without peptide, sampled before COVID-19 vaccination. The origin of the receptors is a human donor who received a COVID-19 vaccine.

V usage is TRBV29-1 and J usage is TRBJ1-4, with unresolved D. This CDR3 comprises 14 residues. The V gene lost 5 bases and the J gene lost 8 bases, with 18 bases spanning the gap. Germline V lookup: CDR1 SQVTM, CDR2 ANQGSEA. In DNA, the CDR3 is TGCAGCGTTTCCAGAGGGTCCGCTGCGGAAAAACTGTTTTTT. It yields the protein CSVSRGSAAEKLFF.

In this sample, this clone turned up once. The chain uses TRBV19 and TRBJ1-6; TRBD1 agrees at 7 bases. CDR3 length: 15 residues. The J segment lost 7 bases and the V segment lost 4 bases, leaving 7 bases of the junction unmatched. Germline V gene data show CDR1 as LNHDA and CDR2 as SQIVND (reference sequence). The CDR3 spells CASSNRQGANSPLHF. CDR3 DNA sequence: TGTGCCAGTAGTAATCGACAGGGAGCCAATTCACCCCTCCACTTT.

J is TRBJ1-5 and V is TRBV4-1, with TRBD1 matching 9 bases. The CDR3 has 16 amino acids. CDR1 is MGHRA, CDR2 YSYEKL, per germline. Trimming at V came to 1 base and at J to 5 bases, leaving 6 bases not matched to a gene. The chain's CDR3 is CASSQASDRGYQPQHF. The CDR3 DNA sequence: TGCGCCAGCAGCCAAGCGAGTGACAGGGGGTATCAGCCCCAGCATTTT.

The table lists this clone with a few counts. The genes are TRBV27 and TRBJ1-5, with D perhaps matching TRBD1 (5 bases). This CDR3 has 15 amino acids. V lost 3 bases and J lost 3, with 12 bases in between. CDR1 is MNHEY, CDR2 SMNVEV, per germline (reference sequence). Here the CDR3 reads CASSFGTAANQPQHF. The CDR3 DNA is TGTGCCAGCAGTTTCGGGACTGCTGCCAATCAGCCCCAGCATTTT.

The chain joins TRBV3-1 (or the pseudogene TRBV3-2) to TRBJ1-5; D is ambiguous. Trimming pared 3 bases from V and 6 bases from J, leaving 6 bases between. This CDR3 region has 12 residues. In germline, CDR1 is LGHDT, CDR2 YNNKEL (reference sequence). The CDR3 bases are TGTGCCAGCAGCCATTTAAGTCAGCCCCAGCATTTT. This translates into CASSHLSQPQHF.

The genes are TRBV2 and TRBJ2-5; D is unclear. Germline V gene sequence: CDR1 SNHLY, CDR2 FYNNEI. V was cut by 7 bases and J by 2 bases, with 11 bases left in between. The CDR3 is 13 amino acids. DNA of the CDR3: TGTGCCAGCACTATTCGTAGGCAAGAGACCCAGTACTTC. It encodes CASTIRRQETQYF.

This clone has a handful of counts. Other DNA sequences within the sample encode an identical CDR3. The J gene is TRBJ2-7, the V gene TRBV5-4; TRBD2 aligns across 9 bases. The CDR3 length is 16 residues. With 0 bases clipped from V and 0 bases from J, the junction kept 4 bases outside the gene matches. Germline-derived CDR1 and CDR2 are SGHNT and YYREEE (reference sequence). In nucleotides, the CDR3 is TGTGCCAGCAGCTTGGGGCGGGGGGGAAGCTCCTACGAGCAGTACTTC. Protein: CASSLGRGGSSYEQYF.

This chain uses TRBV7-2 with TRBJ2-5; possibly TRBD1 for D (5 bases). Per the germline V gene, CDR1 is SGHTA and CDR2 is FQGNSA. Trimming shortened V by 5 bases and J by 2 bases, and 9 bases separated the two germline ends. The CDR3 covers 13 residues. CDR3 region: CASSPRQQETQYF. The CDR3 region has the DNA TGTGCCAGCAGCCCCCGACAGCAAGAGACCCAGTACTTC. Supplemented by reference TRBV7-2 and TRBJ2-5, the full variable domain reads GAGVSQSPSNKVTEKGKDVELRCDPISGHTALYWYRQSLGQGLEFLIYFQGNSAPDKSGLPSDRFSAERTGGSVSTLTIQRTQQEDSAVYLCASSPRQQETQYFGPGTRLLVL.

The CDR3 DNA sequence: TGCGCCAGCAGCCCCAAAGGACAGGAACCGAACACTGAAGCTTTCTTT. It specifies CASSPKGQEPNTEAFF. V is TRBV4-1 and J is TRBJ1-1; 7 positions agree with TRBD1. The CDR3 sequence is 16 residues long. Trimming removed 4 bases from V and 1 base from J; junction bases left unmatched: 9. In germline, CDR1 is MGHRA, CDR2 YSYEKL.

This clone showed up just a few times. The chain links TRBV5-1 to TRBJ1-6; 8 positions agree with TRBD1. The V gene end was trimmed by 0 bases and the J gene end by 8 bases; junction bases not matched to a gene: 10. Germline assignment: CDR1 SGHRS and CDR2 YFSETQ. The CDR3 totals 17 residues. CDR3 in DNA: TGCGCCAGCAGCTTGGCCGGACAGGGAGAAGGAGATTCACCCCTCCACTTT. It codes for CASSLAGQGEGDSPLHF.

The chain recombines TRBV4-2 with TRBJ2-7; D is undetermined. Germline V gene data show CDR1 as LGHNA and CDR2 as YNFKEQ. The V end lost 0 bases, the J end lost 1 base, and 7 bases lay between the germline ends. This CDR3 is built from 14 residues. The CDR3, as DNA: TGTGCCAGCAGCCAAGACTGGGTATCCTACGAGCAGTACTTC. Translation: CASSQDWVSYEQYF.

About this clone itself: This CDR3 is also generated by other DNA sequences in the sample. The chain carries TRBV6-5 and TRBJ2-7; 7 bases are shared with TRBD2. Germline V gene sequence: CDR1 MNHEY, CDR2 SVGAGI. The CDR3 length is 15 residues. Trimming took 5 bases from V and 7 from J; bases not matched to a gene: 14. The DNA of the CDR3 is TGTGCCAGCAGTCCTTTGGGGAGAGGGGACTATGAGCAGTACTTC. Its translation is CASSPLGRGDYEQYF.

The chain couples TRBV27 to TRBJ1-4; TRBD1 matches at 7 bases. This CDR3 spans 14 amino acids. J was trimmed by 8 bases and V by 6 bases; bases with no gene match: 9. Germline-derived CDR1 and CDR2 are MNHEY and SMNVEV (reference sequence). The CDR3 DNA is TGTGCCAGCAGACGGGACAGAGTAGGGGAAAAACTGTTTTTT. It translates to CASRRDRVGEKLFF. The variable domain in full, completed from reference TRBV27 and TRBJ1-4, reads EAQVTQNPRYLITVTGKKLTVTCSQNMNHEYMSWYRQDPGLGLRQIYYSMNVEVTDKGDVPEGYKVSRKEKRNFPLILESPSPNQTSLYFCASRRDRVGEKLFFGSGTQLSVL.

The rearrangement joins TRBV5-8 to TRBJ2-1, with 7 bases fitting TRBD2. V was pared by 4 bases and J by 4 bases, with 8 bases of the junction left unmatched. Germline CDR1 and CDR2: SGHTS and YDEGEE. CDR3 length: 15 residues. The CDR3 protein is CASSASGGSYNEQFF. CDR3 bases: TGTGCCAGCAGCGCCTCGGGCGGGAGTTACAATGAGCAGTTCTTC. Combining the CDR3 with reference TRBV5-8 and TRBJ2-1 gives the whole variable domain EAGVTQSPTHLIKTRGQQATLRCSPISGHTSVYWYQQALGLGLQFLLWYDEGEERNRGNFPPRFSGRQFPNYSSELNVNALELEDSALYLCASSASGGSYNEQFFGPGTRLTVL.

The chain employs TRBV3-1 (or the pseudogene TRBV3-2) and TRBJ1-4; D possibly corresponds to TRBD1 (6 bases). The CDR3 has 16 residues. Trimming took 3 bases from V and 8 from J, leaving 19 bases between them. The germline V gene has CDR1 LGHDT and CDR2 YNNKEL (reference sequence). This chain's CDR3 is CASSQGTPTGWEKLFF. As DNA, the CDR3 is TGTGCCAGCAGCCAGGGTACACCCACAGGGTGGGAAAAACTGTTTTTT.

V is TRBV19 and J is TRBJ2-2; D unresolved. Germline V gene data show CDR1 as LNHDA and CDR2 as SQIVND (reference sequence). CDR3 size: 14 residues. Trimming stripped 4 bases from V and 1 base from J, with 7 bases between. The chain's CDR3 is CASSTRGNTGELFF. DNA of the CDR3: TGTGCCAGTAGTACCCGCGGGAACACCGGGGAGCTGTTTTTT.

V is TRBV30 and J is TRBJ1-3; maybe TRBD1 (5 bases). The germline CDR1 and CDR2 sequences are GTSNPN and SVGIG (reference sequence). The CDR3 covers 14 residues. The V gene lost 3 bases and the J gene lost 6 bases, with 15 bases spanning the gap. The CDR3 sequence is CAWSPHGALNTIYF. DNA for the CDR3: TGTGCCTGGAGCCCCCATGGGGCCTTAAACACCATATATTTT.

This clone was recorded a few times. The chain's CDR3 is CASSPLGSGVMNTEAFF. The CDR3 DNA follows: TGCGCCAGCAGCCCACTTGGCAGTGGGGTTATGAACACTGAAGCTTTCTTT. This chain uses TRBV4-1 with TRBJ1-1; no reliable D call. V lost 4 bases and J lost 0, with 18 bases in between. Germline V gene sequence: CDR1 MGHRA, CDR2 YSYEKL. This CDR3 has 17 residues.

This clone occurred a few times. The chain has TRBV27 and TRBJ2-7; tentatively, D is TRBD1 (5 bases). The CDR3 sequence is 14 residues long. The germline CDR1 and CDR2 sequences are MNHEY and SMNVEV (reference sequence). V gave up 5 bases and J gave up 3 bases, with 14 bases separating them. This CDR3 reads CASSRDTGFYEQYF. The CDR3 region has the DNA TGTGCCAGCAGTCGAGATACAGGTTTCTACGAGCAGTACTTC.

This clone has just a few counts. The rearrangement uses TRBV27 and TRBJ2-7; 8 bases agree with TRBD2. The CDR3 covers 15 residues. Germline V gene lookup returns CDR1 MNHEY and CDR2 SMNVEV (reference sequence). Germline trimming cut 6 bases from V and 7 bases from J; bases unmatched to any gene: 14. The DNA of the CDR3 is TGTGCCAGCAGCTCCTGGGGGAGCGGGAGTAGTGAGCAGTACTTC. The encoded protein is CASSSWGSGSSEQYF.

The rearrangement links TRBV30 to TRBJ1-3, with D possibly matching TRBD1 (5 bases). The CDR3 extends over 13 amino acids. Germline assignment: CDR1 GTSNPN and CDR2 SVGIG (reference sequence). Trimming took off 7 bases at V and 3 bases at J, with 13 bases between the two ends. CDR3 in amino acids: CASSRANGNTIYF. The CDR3 DNA reads TGTGCCTCAAGCAGGGCGAATGGAAACACCATATATTTT.

This rearrangement joins TRBV19 to TRBJ1-1; 8 bases match TRBD1. V shed 5 bases, J shed 7 bases, and the junction held 6 bases outside the gene matches. Germline CDR1 and CDR2: LNHDA and SQIVND (reference sequence). The CDR3 runs 13 residues. For the CDR3, the DNA is TGTGCCAGTAGTTACGACAGGGGAATTGAAGCTTTCTTT. Translation gives CASSYDRGIEAFF.

In this sample, this clone turned up a few times. V is TRBV7-9 and J is TRBJ1-1, with D perhaps matching TRBD1 (6 bases). Germline CDR1 is SEHNR and CDR2 is FQNEAQ (reference sequence). This CDR3 comprises 13 residues. Trimming pared 5 bases from V and 8 bases from J, leaving 15 bases between. In DNA, the CDR3 is TGTGCCAGCAGCCTCTCAGGGGAGGGCGAAGCTTTCTTT. It is translated as CASSLSGEGEAFF.

CDR3 residues: CASKRESNTGELFF. CDR3 sequence (DNA): TGTGCCAGCAAGCGGGAATCGAACACCGGGGAGCTGTTTTTT. This chain connects TRBV2 to TRBJ2-2, with 7 positions matching TRBD2. The germline CDR1 and CDR2 sequences are SNHLY and FYNNEI. The CDR3 has 14 amino acids. V lost 7 bases and J lost 0; bases outside the gene matches: 2.

As regards this clone: A read error may account for a junction end that differs from germline. The gene calls are TRBV6-2 or TRBV6-3 and TRBJ1-2; a weak D match, TRBD1 (6 bases). The germline CDR1 and CDR2 sequences are MNHEY and SVGEGT. There are 14 residues in the CDR3. The CDR3 DNA reads TGTGCCAGCAGTAACTCCCAGGGGCTGGATGGCTACACCTTC. Its translation: CASSNSQGLDGYTF.

The rearrangement uses TRBV18 and TRBJ2-5; 14 bases line up with TRBD2. V lost 4 bases and J lost 5; bases outside the gene matches: 6. Germline V CDR1 and CDR2: KGHSH, LQKENI. This CDR3 comprises 16 residues. For the CDR3, the DNA is TGTGCCAGCTCACTATCGGGGACTAGCGGGAGTGAGACCCAGTACTTC. Its protein product is CASSLSGTSGSETQYF.

The chain carries TRBV6-4 and TRBJ1-3, with D possibly TRBD1 on 5 matching bases. Per germline, CDR1 MRHNA and CDR2 SNTAGT. CDR3 length: 13 amino acids. Trimming removed 4 bases at V and 1 base at J, with 5 bases between. The CDR3 loop reads CASSAGSGNTIYF. For the CDR3, the DNA is TGTGCCAGCAGTGCAGGGTCTGGAAACACCATATATTTT.